A selection of T cell receptor beta chains follows, all from one sample in a study of monozygotic twins with inflammatory bowel disease. TCRdb processed the 5' RACE reads again and assigns one entry to each CDR3 protein, with no DNA. The sample totals roughly 330,000 distinct CDR3 sequences; its top ten clones hold around 2%. The sample taken for sequencing was blood. Receptor source: a human donor with ulcerative colitis or Crohn's disease, or a healthy co-twin of an affected twin (not recorded which). Both conserved end residues are part of each CDR3. Each record gives: V gene, J gene, CDR3 protein.

V gene: TRBV5-1; J gene: TRBJ2-7; CDR3 protein: CASSFSQGSEQYF
V gene: TRBV9; J gene: TRBJ1-5; CDR3 protein: CASGGRENQPQHF
V gene: TRBV4-1; J gene: TRBJ2-1; CDR3 protein: CASSQDRLGGGEQFF
V gene: TRBV27; J gene: TRBJ2-1; CDR3 protein: CASSLSLAGGKQFF
V gene: TRBV15; J gene: TRBJ2-1; CDR3 protein: CATSGSGEGNEQFF
V gene: TRBV24-1; J gene: TRBJ2-3; CDR3 protein: CATSDIPSGDTQYF
V gene: TRBV20-1; J gene: TRBJ2-5; CDR3 protein: CSATVRLREETQYF
V gene: TRBV15; J gene: TRBJ2-1; CDR3 protein: CATSQDRSSYNEQFF
V gene: TRBV9; J gene: TRBJ2-1; CDR3 protein: CASSVSAGGTYNEQFF
V gene: TRBV12-3/TRBV12-4; J gene: TRBJ1-1; CDR3 protein: CASSNRRFASAEAFF
V gene: TRBV3-1; J gene: TRBJ1-2; CDR3 protein: CASSQREVRTGNGYTF
V gene: TRBV7-8; J gene: TRBJ1-1; CDR3 protein: CASSLGTGGRYTEAFF
V gene: TRBV19; J gene: TRBJ2-7; CDR3 protein: CASSMSDGGEQYF
V gene: TRBV28; J gene: TRBJ1-6; CDR3 protein: CASRSDRAGHNSPLHF
V gene: TRBV21-1; J gene: TRBJ1-1; CDR3 protein: CASSKAMVLVTEAFF
V gene: TRBV5-1; J gene: TRBJ1-3; CDR3 protein: CASSLTGGDSGNTIYF
V gene: TRBV12-3/TRBV12-4; J gene: TRBJ1-6; CDR3 protein: CASSLGFYSPLHF
V gene: TRBV20-1; J gene: TRBJ2-7; CDR3 protein: CSAIRGGWDEQYF
V gene: TRBV7-9; J gene: TRBJ1-2; CDR3 protein: CASSTRGPHEHGYTF
V gene: TRBV4-1; J gene: TRBJ2-3; CDR3 protein: CASRPWGGTDTQYF
V gene: TRBV5-1; J gene: TRBJ2-3; CDR3 protein: CASSLGDPRLLDTQYF
V gene: TRBV4-1; J gene: TRBJ2-5; CDR3 protein: CASSHLTGGQETQYF